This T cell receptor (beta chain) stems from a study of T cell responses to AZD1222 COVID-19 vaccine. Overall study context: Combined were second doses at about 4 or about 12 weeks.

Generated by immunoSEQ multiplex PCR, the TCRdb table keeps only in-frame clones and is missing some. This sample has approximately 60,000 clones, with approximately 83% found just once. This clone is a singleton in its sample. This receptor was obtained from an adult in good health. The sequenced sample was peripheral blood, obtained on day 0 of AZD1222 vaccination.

The CDR3 nucleotides are TGTGCCAGCAGTTGGGCGGGAGCGGGTGTAACAGATACGCAGTATTTT. It encodes CASSWAGAGVTDTQYF. The V call is TRBV28, the J call TRBJ2-3; 7 bases map to TRBD2. The CDR3 loop spans 16 amino acids. V dropped 4 bases and J dropped 3; count of bases not matched to a gene: 10. Germline-derived CDR1 and CDR2 are MDHEN and SYDVKM.